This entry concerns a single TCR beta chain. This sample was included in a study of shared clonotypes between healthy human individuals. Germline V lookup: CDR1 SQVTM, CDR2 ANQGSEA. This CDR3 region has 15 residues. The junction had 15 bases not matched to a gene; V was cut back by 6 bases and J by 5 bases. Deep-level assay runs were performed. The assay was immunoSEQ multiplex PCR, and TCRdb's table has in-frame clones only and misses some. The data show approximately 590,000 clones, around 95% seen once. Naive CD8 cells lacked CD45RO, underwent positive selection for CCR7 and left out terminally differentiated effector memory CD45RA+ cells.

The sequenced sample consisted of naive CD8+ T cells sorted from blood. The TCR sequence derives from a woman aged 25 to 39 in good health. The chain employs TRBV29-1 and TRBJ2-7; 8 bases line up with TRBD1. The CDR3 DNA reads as TGCAGCGTAAAAGGCGCGACAGGGGCGTTACACGAGCAGTACTTC. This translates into CSVKGATGALHEQYF.